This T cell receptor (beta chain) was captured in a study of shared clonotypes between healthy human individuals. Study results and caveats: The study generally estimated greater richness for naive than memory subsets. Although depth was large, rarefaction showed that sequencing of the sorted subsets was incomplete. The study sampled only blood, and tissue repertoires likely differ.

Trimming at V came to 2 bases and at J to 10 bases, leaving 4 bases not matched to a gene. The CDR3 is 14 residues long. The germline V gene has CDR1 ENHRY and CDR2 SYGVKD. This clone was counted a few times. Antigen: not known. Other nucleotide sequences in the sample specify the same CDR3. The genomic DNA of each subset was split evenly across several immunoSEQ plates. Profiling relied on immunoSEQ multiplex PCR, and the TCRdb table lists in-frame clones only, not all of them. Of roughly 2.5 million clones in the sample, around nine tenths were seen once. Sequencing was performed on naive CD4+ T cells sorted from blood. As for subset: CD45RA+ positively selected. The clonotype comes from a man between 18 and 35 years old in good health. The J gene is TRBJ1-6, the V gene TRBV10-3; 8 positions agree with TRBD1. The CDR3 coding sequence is TGTGCCATCAGTGAGACAGGGGGAATCTCACCCCTCCACTTT. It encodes CAISETGGISPLHF.